A single sample is the source of the 6 T cell receptor beta chains below, sequenced in a study of shared clonotypes between healthy human individuals (dated by TCRdb to between 2020 and 2021). The library was built by means of the immunoSEQ multiplex PCR assay. This is the immuneACCESS table as TCRdb keeps it, with only in-frame sequences that have V and J called. A part of the clones is gone; compared with another copy, unresolved V genes explain less than half, and the rest is unexplained. The sample has a few hundred thousand clones on record, roughly four fifths of them singletons. The ten largest clones represent around 12% of the sample. The sample taken for sequencing was PBMCs. These receptors came from a woman between 35 and 50 years old in good health. Some clones in this sample may be carry-over from other donors' samples.

There are many counts of this clone. The chain links TRBV7-2 to TRBJ1-1, with D possibly being TRBD1 (5 bases). The CDR3 is 13 amino acids. Germline V gene data show CDR1 as SGHTA and CDR2 as FQGNSA. V was trimmed by 5 bases and J by 3 bases, leaving 10 bases between them. For the CDR3, the DNA is TGTGCCAGCAGCAGAGGGACCTACACTGAAGCTTTCTTT. Protein product: CASSRGTYTEAFF.

This clone was counted a single time. A single base is all that separates this from a far larger clone, so a read error is likely. This specimen includes other DNA sequences encoding the same CDR3. The chain joins TRBV29-1 to TRBJ2-1, with no clear D. Trimming stripped 7 bases from V and 7 bases from J, with 11 bases between. Looked up from germline, CDR1 is SQVTM and CDR2 is ANQGSEA. This CDR3 spans 11 amino acids. The CDR3 DNA is TGCAGCGCTGGGCAGATGAATGAGCAGTTCTTC. It translates to CSAGQMNEQFF.

This sequence joins TRBV13 and TRBJ2-1; 7 bases agree with TRBD2. V lost 6 bases and J lost 7; bases outside the gene matches: 6. The CDR3 runs to 13 residues. The V gene's germline CDR1 is PRHDT and CDR2 FYEKMQ (reference sequence). DNA of the CDR3: TGTGCCAGCAGGGTTAGCGGGCCGAATGAGCAGTTCTTC. Amino acid sequence: CASRVSGPNEQFF.

The V gene is TRBV4-1, the J gene TRBJ2-2, with D possibly being TRBD2 (6 bases). Trimming removed 3 bases from V and 4 bases from J, with 18 bases in between. Germline values: CDR1 MGHRA, CDR2 YSYEKL. This CDR3 has 17 residues. Here the CDR3 DNA reads TGCGCCAGCAGCCAGAACTCTCGACTAGTGGCCACCGGGGAGCTGTTTTTT. Amino acids: CASSQNSRLVATGELFF.

This clone was observed a few times. The chain has TRBV19 and TRBJ1-4, with D unclear. V lost 6 bases and J lost 4, with 9 bases in between. The CDR3 has 13 residues. Germline V lookup: CDR1 LNHDA, CDR2 SQIVND (reference sequence). The CDR3 region has the DNA TGTGCCAGTAGGGAGGGAGGTAATGAAAAACTGTTTTTT. It is translated as CASREGGNEKLFF.

This clone was picked up a small number of times. The rearrangement uses TRBV9 and TRBJ2-5; 8 nucleotides align to TRBD2. Trimming removed 0 bases from V and 5 bases from J; junction bases left unmatched: 6. Germline lookup yields CDR1 SGDLS and CDR2 YYNGEE. This CDR3 is built from 15 residues. The DNA for the CDR3 is TGTGCCAGCAGCGTAGGAGCGGGAGTTGCTGAGACCCAGTACTTC. This gives the protein CASSVGAGVAETQYF.